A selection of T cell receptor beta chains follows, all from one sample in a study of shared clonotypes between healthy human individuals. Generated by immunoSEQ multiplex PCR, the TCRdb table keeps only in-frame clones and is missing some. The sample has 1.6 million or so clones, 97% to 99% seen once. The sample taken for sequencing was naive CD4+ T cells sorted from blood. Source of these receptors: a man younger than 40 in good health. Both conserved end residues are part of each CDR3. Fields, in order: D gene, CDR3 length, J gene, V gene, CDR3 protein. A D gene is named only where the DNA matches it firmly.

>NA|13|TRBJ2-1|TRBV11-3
CASSLGGRNEQFF
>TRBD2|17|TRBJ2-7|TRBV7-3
CASSYTQMGGGPYEQYF
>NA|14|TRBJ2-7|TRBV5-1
CASSLGSLTGEQYF
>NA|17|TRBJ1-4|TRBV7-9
CASSTPPRPQGHEKLFF
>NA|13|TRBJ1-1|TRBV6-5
CASSYSPDTEAFF
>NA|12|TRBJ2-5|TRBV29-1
CSVVGGEETQYF
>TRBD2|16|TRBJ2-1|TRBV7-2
CASSSYGTSGRGEQFF
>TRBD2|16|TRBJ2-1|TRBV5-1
CASSREGLAIYNEQFF
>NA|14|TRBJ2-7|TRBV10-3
CAIGNFAGTLEQYF
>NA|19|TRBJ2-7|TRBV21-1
CASSKFRLKGQVVRNEQYF
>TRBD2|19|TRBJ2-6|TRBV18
CASSTRSGSYGSGANVLTF
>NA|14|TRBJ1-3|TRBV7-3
CASSLAPAGGTIYF
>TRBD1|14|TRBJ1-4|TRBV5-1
CASSPGTGDEKLFF
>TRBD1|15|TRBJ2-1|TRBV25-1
CASSLDRASYNEQFF
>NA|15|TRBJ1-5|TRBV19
CASTRRGGVQQPQHF
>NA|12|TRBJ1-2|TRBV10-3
CAISVDTYGYTF
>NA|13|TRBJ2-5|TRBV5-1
CASSLTSQETQYF
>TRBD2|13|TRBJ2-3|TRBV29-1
CSVSGRTTDTQYF
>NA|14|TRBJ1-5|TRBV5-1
CASSWGSGNQPQHF
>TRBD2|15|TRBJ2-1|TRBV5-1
CASTGLAGERNEQFF
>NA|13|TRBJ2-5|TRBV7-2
CASSRQVQETQYF
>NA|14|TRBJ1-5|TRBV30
CAWSRILGNQPQHF
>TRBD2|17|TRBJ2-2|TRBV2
CASRKTSGTRGAGELFF
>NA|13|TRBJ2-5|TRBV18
CASSPGGQETQYF
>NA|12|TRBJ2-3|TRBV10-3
CAISEAADTQYF
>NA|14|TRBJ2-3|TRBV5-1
CASSLRQGTDTQYF
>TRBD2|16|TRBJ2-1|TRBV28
CASSPPGLAGYNEQFF
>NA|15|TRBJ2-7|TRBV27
CASSLHYGQTYEQYF
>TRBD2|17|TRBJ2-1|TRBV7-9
CASSPGGLAGSYNEQFF
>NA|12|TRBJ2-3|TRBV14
CASRINPLAQYF
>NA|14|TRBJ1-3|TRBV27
CASSALGQGNTIYF